The TCR beta chain under discussion was sequenced for a study of blood T cell repertoires in COVID-19. Everyone who took part was roughly 18 to 89 years old, and they came from about two dozen US areas. Trimming left V 5 bases short and J 3 bases short, with 11 bases between. This CDR3 has 15 residues. The germline gives CDR1 LNHDA, CDR2 SQIVND (reference sequence). As handled by the study authors: Amplification from reference gene primers served as the basis for estimated nucleated cell counts. Data came from immunoSEQ multiplex PCR; TCRdb stores just in-frame clones and leaves some out. D and trimming were read from the DNA, whereas the V and J calls and clone size are those reported in that table. The sample has over 110,000 clones; under 90% are singletons.

Material for sequencing was PBMCs or T cells enriched from blood (not recorded which). The clonotype was recovered from a man in his fifties in a cohort exposed to, infected with or recovered from COVID-19 (not recorded which). This chain uses TRBV19 with TRBJ1-6, with a tentative D call TRBD1 (6 bases). The CDR3 DNA reads TGTGCCAGTAGTTCCGGACAGAGCTATAATTCACCCCTCCACTTT. Protein: CASSSGQSYNSPLHF. The full variable domain, rest sourced from reference TRBV19 and TRBJ1-6, is DGGITQSPKYLFRKEGQNVTLSCEQNLNHDAMYWYRQDPGQGLRLIYYSQIVNDFQKGDIAEGYSVSREKKESFPLTVTSAQKNPTAFYLCASSSGQSYNSPLHFGNGTRLTVT.